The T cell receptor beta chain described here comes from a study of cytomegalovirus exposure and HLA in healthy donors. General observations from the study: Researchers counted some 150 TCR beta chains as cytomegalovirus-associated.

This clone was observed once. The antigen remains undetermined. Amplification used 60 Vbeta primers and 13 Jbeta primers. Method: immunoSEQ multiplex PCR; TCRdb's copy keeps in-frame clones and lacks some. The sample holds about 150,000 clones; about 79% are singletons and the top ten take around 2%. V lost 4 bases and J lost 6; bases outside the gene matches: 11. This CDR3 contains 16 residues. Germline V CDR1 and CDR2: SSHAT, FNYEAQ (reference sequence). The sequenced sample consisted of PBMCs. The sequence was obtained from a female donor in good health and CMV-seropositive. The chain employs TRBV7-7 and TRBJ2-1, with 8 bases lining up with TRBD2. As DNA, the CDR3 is TGTGCCAGCAGCTCCCTCAGATCCGGGACTAGCAATGAGCAGTTCTTC. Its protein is CASSSLRSGTSNEQFF.